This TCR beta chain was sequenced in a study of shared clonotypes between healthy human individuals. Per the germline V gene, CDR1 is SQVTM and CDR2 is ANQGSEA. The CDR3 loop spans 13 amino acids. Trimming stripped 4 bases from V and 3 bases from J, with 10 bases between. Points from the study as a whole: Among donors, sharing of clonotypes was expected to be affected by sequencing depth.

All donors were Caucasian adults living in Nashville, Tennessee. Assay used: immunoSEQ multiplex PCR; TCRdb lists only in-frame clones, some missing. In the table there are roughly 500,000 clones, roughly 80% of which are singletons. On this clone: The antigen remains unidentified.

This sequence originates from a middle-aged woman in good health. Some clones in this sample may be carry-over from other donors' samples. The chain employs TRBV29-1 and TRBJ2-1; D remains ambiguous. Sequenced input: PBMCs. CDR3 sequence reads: CSVVPTDYNEQFF. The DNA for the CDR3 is TGCAGCGTTGTTCCCACCGACTACAATGAGCAGTTCTTC.